This T cell receptor (beta chain) came from a study of CD8 T cells in Susac syndrome. Across the whole study: Over 5 sequenced Susac syndrome patients had clinically active disease, while roughly 8 were in remission. Overall study findings and caveats: Susac syndrome CD8+ repertoires were clonally expanded, most strongly in CD8+ TEMRA cells.

The CDR3 extends over 15 amino acids. The germline V gene encodes CDR1 SGDLS and CDR2 YYNGEE. Unmatched junction bases numbered 5, after V lost 3 bases and J lost 6 bases. With random hexamers, reverse transcription was performed on about 0.5 to 1 ug of RNA. Amplification of TCR beta CDR3 was carried out by immunoSEQ multiplex PCR, which covered 54 Vbeta and 13 Jbeta segments. TCRdb re-called the immunoSEQ multiplex PCR reads with MiXCR, one entry per CDR3 protein. This table holds approximately 100,000 distinct CDR3 sequences, roughly 95% found once. A note on this clonotype: No antigen is known for it.

Diagnostic criteria for definite or probable disease, in their recently defined form, were met by the patients with Susac syndrome. The sample consisted of CD8+ T cells from PBMCs. The gene calls are TRBV9 and TRBJ2-2; 10 bases line up with TRBD2. The TCR comes from a human donor with Susac syndrome. The CDR3 loop is CASSASGGVAGELFF. CDR3 DNA sequence: TGTGCCAGCAGCGCTAGCGGGGGAGTGGCCGGGGAGCTGTTTTTT.